The clone carrying this T cell receptor beta chain was found once. The libraries were made with immunoSEQ v3. Using immunoSEQ multiplex PCR, the repertoire was profiled, and TCRdb retains in-frame clones only, with some absent. The profile covers about 45,000 clones, with around three quarters appearing a single time and more than 12% taken by the ten largest. This sample stems from a study of TIL therapy for anti-PD-1-resistant metastatic lung cancer. Overall study context: Half of patients were current or former smokers. Tumors carried a median roughly 1.6 non-synonymous mutations per megabase.

The CDR3 runs 10 residues. V lost 8 bases to trimming and J lost 5 bases, with 7 bases between them. The germline CDR1 and CDR2 sequences are MDHEN and SYDVKM. Time point described: pre-treatment sample, taken before nivolumab and TIL therapy. The sample in question was blood, obtained at baseline. The receptor's source is a man between 65 and 85 years old with non-small cell lung cancer. The J gene is TRBJ2-7, the V gene TRBV28; no clear D gene. DNA for the CDR3: TGTGCCAGCCTTCTTGACGAGCAGTACTTC. It yields the protein CASLLDEQYF.